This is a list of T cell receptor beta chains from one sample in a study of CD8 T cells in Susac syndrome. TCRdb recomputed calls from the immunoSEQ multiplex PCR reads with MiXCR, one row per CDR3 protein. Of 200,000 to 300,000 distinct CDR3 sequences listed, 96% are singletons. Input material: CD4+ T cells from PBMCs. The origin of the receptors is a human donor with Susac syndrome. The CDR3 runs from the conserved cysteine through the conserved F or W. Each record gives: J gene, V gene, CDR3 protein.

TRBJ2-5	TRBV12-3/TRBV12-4	CASSLAPKEEETQYF
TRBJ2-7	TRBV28	CASIPGQGGEQYF
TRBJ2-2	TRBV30	CAWSGSLAENTGELFF
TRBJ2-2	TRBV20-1	CSAPWTGSTGELFF
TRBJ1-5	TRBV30	CAWSGRENQPQHF
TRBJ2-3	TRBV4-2	CASSQDRRERDTQYF
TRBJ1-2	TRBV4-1	CASSQESTTAYGYTF
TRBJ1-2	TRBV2	CASSDRGSGGYTF
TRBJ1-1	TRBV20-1	CSARTPTEVFF
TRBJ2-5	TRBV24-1	CATSDWAAQETQYF
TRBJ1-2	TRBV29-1	CSVEGTGISNYGYTF
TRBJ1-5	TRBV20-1	CSASLRGRQPQHF
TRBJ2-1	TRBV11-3	CASTLGRSGRYNEQFF
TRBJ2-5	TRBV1	CTSSQGVGGARIETQYF
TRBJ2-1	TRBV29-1	CSVAGGSNEQFF
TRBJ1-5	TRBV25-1	CASSERYNQPQHF
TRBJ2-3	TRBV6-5	CASGRPRGADTQYF
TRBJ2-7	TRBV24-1	CATSDPGQTYEQYF
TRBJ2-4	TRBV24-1	CATRIEANIQYF
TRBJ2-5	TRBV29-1	CSVERTPGETQYF
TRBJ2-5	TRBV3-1	CASSPMTGTRFF
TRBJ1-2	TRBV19	CASTTPGRDYGYTF
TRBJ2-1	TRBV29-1	CSVRGAGGGNEQFF
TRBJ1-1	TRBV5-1	CASRGSMNTEAFF
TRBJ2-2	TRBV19	CASGTVSTGELFF
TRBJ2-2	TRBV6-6	CASRGGQGDAGELFF
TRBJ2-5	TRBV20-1	CSAKDRTTSGTQYF
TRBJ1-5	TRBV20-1	CSAVEPNQPQHF
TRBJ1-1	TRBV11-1	CASSRSGLDTEAFF
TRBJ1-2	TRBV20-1	CSAHPGWSNYGYTF
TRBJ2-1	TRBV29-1	CSVLPLTSFPTFAYNEQFF
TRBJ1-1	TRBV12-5	CASGSFGENTEAFF
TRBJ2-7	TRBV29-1	CSVEDDRDLDYEQYF
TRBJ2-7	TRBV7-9	CASSSPGLAGDEQYF
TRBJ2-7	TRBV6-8	CAGFPPGPDF
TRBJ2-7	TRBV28	CASRPSGSGEQYF
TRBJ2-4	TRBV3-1	CASSLRSGRYIQYF
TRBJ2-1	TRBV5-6	CASRLRLVRNEQFF
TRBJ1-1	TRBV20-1	CSAQPGTGNTEAFF
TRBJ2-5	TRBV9	CARLAGPWETQYF
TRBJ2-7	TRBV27	CASSRMGPSYEQYF
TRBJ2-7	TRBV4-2	CASSQVDIRTAPSGEQYF
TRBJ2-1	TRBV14	CASSQDTLDGTNNEQSF
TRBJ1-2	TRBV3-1	CASSPADRGDYGYTF
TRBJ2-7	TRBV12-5	CASGEGTQSYEQYF
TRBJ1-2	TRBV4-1	CASSQAVINYGYTF
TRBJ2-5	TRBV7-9	CASSFGPGQETQYF
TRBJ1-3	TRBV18	CASSPGRNTIYF
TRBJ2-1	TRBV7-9	CASSQSSASGLYNEQFF
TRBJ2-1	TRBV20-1	CSARGTSGEGNEQFF
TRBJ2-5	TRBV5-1	CASSLVTSGRPSLETQYF
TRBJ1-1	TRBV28	CASIPGTLNTEAFF
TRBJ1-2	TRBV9	CASSGTRPAGNYGYTF
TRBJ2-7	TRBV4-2	CASSPRGAGDEQYF